Listed here are 3 T cell receptor beta chains from one sample, sequenced in a study of T cells in Graves' hyperthyroidism and ophthalmopathy. RNA transcripts gave rise to amplified TCR beta CDR3 regions. Primed by the HTBI set, a first-round RT-PCR was run on the TCR CDR3. MiXCR, run by TCRdb on the multiplex PCR reads, gives a single entry per CDR3 protein. The repertoire holds under 400,000 distinct CDR3 sequences, about a sixth seen once, with about 14% in the top ten. Sequencing was performed on blood. These receptors originate from a woman in her thirties or forties with Graves' ophthalmopathy.

The table lists this clonotype with many counts. V usage is TRBV2 and J usage is TRBJ2-5; 10 bases line up with TRBD2. Germline values: CDR1 SNHLY, CDR2 FYNNEI. This CDR3 has 16 residues. V gave up 6 bases and J gave up 5 bases; unmatched junction bases: 12. The CDR3 loop reads CASRARSGTSVETQYF. The CDR3 coding sequence is TGTGCCAGCAGGGCACGCTCCGGGACTAGCGTGGAGACCCAGTACTTC.

V is TRBV4-2 and J is TRBJ1-2; 7 bases line up with TRBD1. This CDR3 spans 14 amino acids. The V segment lost 1 base and the J segment 4 bases; nucleotides outside the gene matches: 3. Germline V lookup: CDR1 LGHNA, CDR2 YNFKEQ. CDR3 protein: CASSQGTGSYGYTF. The CDR3 DNA is TGTGCCAGCAGCCAAGGGACAGGTTCCTATGGCTACACCTTC.

This clonotype was found many times. Here the CDR3 reads CASSLEGGELFF. In DNA, the CDR3 is TGTGCCAGCAGCTTGGAGGGCGGGGAGCTGTTTTTT. The chain joins TRBV7-3 to TRBJ2-2; D is perhaps TRBD2 (6 bases). Trimming shortened V by 3 bases and J by 7 bases, and 6 bases separated the two germline ends. CDR1 and CDR2 from the germline V gene are SGHTA and FQGTGA. The CDR3 is made up of 12 amino acids. The full variable domain, completed using reference TRBV7-3 and TRBJ2-2, is GAGVSQTPSNKVTEKGKYVELRCDPISGHTALYWYRQSLGQGPEFLIYFQGTGAADDSGLPNDRFFAVRPEGSVSTLKIQRTERGDSAVYLCASSLEGGELFFGEGSRLTVL.